What follows are 5 T cell receptor beta chains derived from one specimen sequenced in a study of blood T cells in healthy people across ages. Together with a sample-barcoded 5' primer, a J-beta primer mix was included in a second PCR lasting about 6 to 11 cycles. One entry per CDR3 protein, called by TCRdb with MiXCR from the 5' RACE reads. The table lists around 710,000 distinct CDR3 sequences, more than 40% of them singletons, with 20% to 25% in the top ten. Input material: blood. These receptors all come from a woman aged 55-75 years in good health.

This clonotype was picked up many times. V usage is TRBV4-2 and J usage is TRBJ2-5; D call uncertain. The CDR3 is 17 residues long. CDR1 LGHNA and CDR2 YNFKEQ come from the germline V gene. Between the trimmed V and J ends, which lost 0 bases and 4 bases, there was a span of 18 bases. CDR3 nucleotide sequence: TGTGCCAGCAGCCAAGAGGGCTCCTGGGGAACGATAGAGACCCAGTACTTC. Translation: CASSQEGSWGTIETQYF.

Ten or more counts support this clonotype. This chain links TRBV9 with TRBJ2-3, with TRBD2 matching over 9 bases. Looked up from germline, CDR1 is SGDLS and CDR2 is YYNGEE. V gave up 2 bases and J gave up 4 bases; unmatched junction bases: 2. The CDR3 totals 14 residues. CDR3 DNA: TGTGCCAGCAGCGTGGGACTAGCCGCAGATACGCAGTATTTT. It translates to CASSVGLAADTQYF.

This chain connects TRBV29-1 to TRBJ2-1, with 14 bases aligning to TRBD2. The CDR3 length is 16 residues. The V and J ends lost 3 bases and 6 bases, in that order; junction bases with no gene match: 7. Germline CDR1 SQVTM, CDR2 ANQGSEA. CDR3 coding DNA: TGCAGCGTTGAGGGGACTAGCGGGGGTTCGGGCAATGAGCAGTTCTTC. As protein: CSVEGTSGGSGNEQFF.

This clonotype was recorded at least ten times. V is TRBV2 and J is TRBJ2-5; tentative D call: TRBD2 (6 bases). In germline, CDR1 is SNHLY, CDR2 FYNNEI. CDR3 size: 17 residues. The V end was cut by 4 bases, the J end by 4 bases, with 22 bases between. CDR3 in DNA: TGTGCCAGCAGTGTGAGACAACCGGGAGTGAGAGGAGAGACCCAGTACTTC. Translation: CASSVRQPGVRGETQYF.

This clonotype has more than one count but fewer than ten. V gene TRBV20-1 combines with J gene TRBJ1-1; D perhaps matches TRBD1 (5 bases). Trimming removed 6 bases at V and 5 bases at J, with 10 bases between. The CDR3 consists of 11 residues. Germline V gives CDR1 DFQATT, CDR2 SNEGSKA (reference sequence). CDR3 sequence: CSAGHRTEAFF. The CDR3 coding sequence is TGCAGTGCCGGACATCGGACTGAAGCTTTCTTT.